These 12 T cell receptor beta chains share one sample of origin, sequenced in a study of beta chain features in type 1 diabetes. Overall study results and limits: TCRB CDR3s were moderately but significantly shorter in Type 1 diabetes patients in all four CD4+ subsets.

TCRB transcripts that were expressed got sequenced, as all of the isolated RNA had been reverse transcribed. TCRdb's copy holds only in-frame clones and misses some; the assay was immunoSEQ multiplex PCR. This sample carries 160,000 or so clones, around 8% of them seen once, and the ten largest clones take over 0.45%. The antigens of these receptors remain unknown. The sample consisted of central memory CD4+ T cells from blood. All receptors come from a woman under 30 with type 1 diabetes.

The chain couples TRBV29-1 to TRBJ2-7, with 7 bases that match TRBD1. Germline values: CDR1 SQVTM, CDR2 ANQGSEA. J gave up 6 bases and V 7 bases, and 12 bases lay outside the gene matches. The CDR3 has 13 residues. Written as DNA, the CDR3 is TGCAGCGCAATAGGGGGCCGACGGTCCGAGCAGTACTTC. Translation gives CSAIGGRRSEQYF.

This clone was seen more than once but under ten times. The gene calls are TRBV7-9 and TRBJ1-2, with 8 bases lining up with TRBD1. V shed 7 bases, J shed 9 bases, and the junction held 10 bases outside the gene matches. From germline, CDR1 is SEHNR and CDR2 FQNEAQ (reference sequence). The CDR3 has 13 residues. Here the CDR3 reads CASTDQGARSYTF. The CDR3 bases are TGTGCCAGCACCGACCAGGGGGCTAGAAGCTACACCTTC.

This clone was observed a handful of times. This chain joins TRBV2 and TRBJ2-7; no definite D call. The CDR3 totals 12 residues. Per the germline V gene, CDR1 is SNHLY and CDR2 is FYNNEI. Trimming took off 7 bases at V and 4 bases at J, with 11 bases between the two ends. In DNA form, the CDR3 reads TGTGCCAGCAAGAGAGGTTCTTACGAGCAGTACTTC. It yields the protein CASKRGSYEQYF.

The chain couples TRBV4-2 to TRBJ1-2; perhaps TRBD1 as D (6 bases). The CDR3 is 15 residues long. Trimming took 4 bases from V and 8 from J, leaving 20 bases between them. Germline-derived CDR1 and CDR2 are LGHNA and YNFKEQ. CDR3 residues: CASSPPGTPSRGYTF. For the CDR3, the DNA is TGTGCCAGCAGCCCACCCGGGACACCATCTCGGGGCTACACCTTC.

In this sample, this clone turned up a few times. This chain uses TRBV7-9 with TRBJ2-7; D call uncertain. The V end was cut by 8 bases, the J end by 2 bases, with 7 bases between. The CDR3 consists of 11 residues. Germline assignment: CDR1 SEHNR and CDR2 FQNEAQ (reference sequence). The CDR3 DNA sequence: TGTGCCAGCGGAGAACCCTACGAGCAGTACTTC. Its translation: CASGEPYEQYF.

This rearrangement joins TRBV7-6 to TRBJ2-7; D uncertain. Between the trimmed V and J ends, which lost 0 bases and 0 bases, there was a span of 6 bases. The CDR3 is 14 residues long. CDR1 is SGHVS, CDR2 FNYEAQ, per germline. CDR3 protein: CASSLAVSSYEQYF. In DNA, the CDR3 is TGTGCCAGCAGCTTAGCTGTCAGCTCCTACGAGCAGTACTTC.

The sample holds a few counts of this clone. The chain couples TRBV7-2 to TRBJ2-7, with D maybe TRBD2 (7 bases). Looked up from germline, CDR1 is SGHTA and CDR2 is FQGNSA. Trimming took 3 bases from V and 6 from J, leaving 18 bases between them. The CDR3 is 15 amino acids. The CDR3 reads CASSLGGTSPREQYF. The DNA of the CDR3 is TGTGCCAGCAGCTTGGGGGGGACATCCCCTCGCGAGCAGTACTTC. The full variable domain, its missing parts supplied by reference TRBV7-2 and TRBJ2-7, is GAGVSQSPSNKVTEKGKDVELRCDPISGHTALYWYRQSLGQGLEFLIYFQGNSAPDKSGLPSDRFSAERTGGSVSTLTIQRTQQEDSAVYLCASSLGGTSPREQYFGPGTRLTVT.

The chain combines TRBV11-3 with TRBJ2-3; possible D gene TRBD1, 6 bases. The CDR3 consists of 15 residues. V lost 5 bases, J lost 6 bases, and 18 bases lay in between. The germline V gene encodes CDR1 SGHNT and CDR2 YENEEA. CDR3 residues: CASSLRDKKFDTQYF. In DNA, the CDR3 is TGTGCCAGCAGCCTCCGGGACAAAAAGTTTGATACGCAGTATTTT.

This clone was picked up a small number of times. The rearrangement joins TRBV2 to TRBJ2-5, with TRBD2 as a possible D gene (7 bases). CDR1 SNHLY and CDR2 FYNNEI come from the germline V gene. Trimming took off 7 bases at V and 4 bases at J, with 16 bases between the two ends. CDR3 length: 14 residues. The CDR3 here is CASKREGGIETQYF. CDR3 DNA sequence: TGTGCCAGCAAGAGGGAGGGGGGAATAGAGACCCAGTACTTC.

This clone was counted between two and nine times. The chain carries TRBV11-2 and TRBJ2-1; TRBD2 is a possible D gene (7 bases). Germline CDR1 SGHAT, CDR2 FQNNGV. The V gene lost 4 bases and the J gene lost 2 bases, with 15 bases spanning the gap. This CDR3 has 16 amino acids. This chain's CDR3 is CASSSATGGPYNEQFF. The DNA of the CDR3 is TGTGCCAGCAGCTCAGCGACGGGGGGCCCCTACAATGAGCAGTTCTTC.

This chain uses TRBV29-1 with TRBJ2-7, with a tentative D call TRBD1 (6 bases). Germline CDR1 SQVTM, CDR2 ANQGSEA. The CDR3 totals 11 residues. V dropped 7 bases and J dropped 6 bases, with 13 bases sitting between them. The CDR3 region has the DNA TGCAGCGCCAATTCAGGGGCCGAGCAGTACTTC. The encoded protein is CSANSGAEQYF.

The chain joins TRBV14 to TRBJ1-2; D gene uncertain. Germline V gene lookup returns CDR1 SGHDN and CDR2 FVKESK. The CDR3 is made up of 13 amino acids. Between the trimmed V and J ends, which lost 4 bases and 5 bases, there was a span of 11 bases. CDR3 loop: CASSLSVTYGYTF. CDR3 DNA sequence: TGTGCCAGCAGCCTAAGCGTCACTTATGGCTACACCTTC.